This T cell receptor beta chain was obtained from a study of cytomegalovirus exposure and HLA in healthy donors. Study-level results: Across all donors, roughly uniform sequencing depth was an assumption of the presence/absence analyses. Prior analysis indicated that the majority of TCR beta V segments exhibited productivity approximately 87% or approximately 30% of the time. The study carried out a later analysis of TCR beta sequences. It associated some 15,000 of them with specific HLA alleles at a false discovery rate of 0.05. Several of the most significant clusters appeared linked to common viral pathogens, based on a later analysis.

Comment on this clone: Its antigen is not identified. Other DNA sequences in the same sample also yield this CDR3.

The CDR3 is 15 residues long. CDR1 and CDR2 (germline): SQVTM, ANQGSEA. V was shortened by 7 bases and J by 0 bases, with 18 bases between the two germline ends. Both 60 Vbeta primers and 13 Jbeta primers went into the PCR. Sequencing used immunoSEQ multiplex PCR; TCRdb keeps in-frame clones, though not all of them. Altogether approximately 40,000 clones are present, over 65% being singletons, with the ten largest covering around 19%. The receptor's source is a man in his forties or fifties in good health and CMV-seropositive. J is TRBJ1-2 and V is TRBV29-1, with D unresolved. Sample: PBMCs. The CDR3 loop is CSATRQPETNYGYTF. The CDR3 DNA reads TGCAGCGCCACTAGGCAGCCAGAGACTAACTATGGCTACACCTTC. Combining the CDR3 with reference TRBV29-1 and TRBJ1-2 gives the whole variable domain SAVISQKPSRDICQRGTSLTIQCQVDSQVTMMFWYRQQPGQSLTLIATANQGSEATYESGFVIDKFPISRPNLTFSTLTVSNMSPEDSSIYLCSATRQPETNYGYTFGSGTRLTVV.